The 23 T cell receptor beta chains reported below all come from one sample, sequenced in a study of CD4 T cells in relation to SARS-CoV-2 and coronaviruses. Before the COVID-19 pandemic, during about 2010-2018, CD4+ T cells were taken from unexposed donors. CD4+ T cells were isolated from the cells after 10 days of culture. This table comes from immunoSEQ multiplex PCR, and its TCRdb copy is limited to in-frame clones, with some not included. The table records fewer than 25,000 clones, roughly four fifths of them present only once. These receptors' antigens are unknown. Material: CD4+ T cells from PBMCs, cultured in vitro. Receptors were obtained from a human donor in good health.

The CDR3 nucleotides read TGCAGCGTTGTCCCCGGGAGCCTGTACACAGATACGCAGTATTTT. Its translation is CSVVPGSLYTDTQYF. V is TRBV29-1 and J is TRBJ2-3; weak D call: TRBD2 (6 bases). Trimming removed 4 bases from V and 2 bases from J, with 16 bases in between. Germline CDR1 is SQVTM and CDR2 is ANQGSEA. The CDR3 is 15 amino acids.

CDR3 residues: CASSPPQGGLLGQETQYF. The CDR3 DNA follows: TGTGCCAGCTCACCTCCACAGGGGGGGCTATTGGGACAAGAGACCCAGTACTTC. This chain links TRBV18 with TRBJ2-5, with D maybe TRBD1 (8 bases). V was clipped by 3 bases and J by 2 bases, with 22 bases between them. The germline V gene encodes CDR1 KGHSH and CDR2 LQKENI. This CDR3 comprises 18 residues.

The V gene is TRBV7-2, the J gene TRBJ2-2; D possibly corresponds to TRBD1 (5 bases). Trimming cost V 3 bases and J 4 bases, with 12 bases left between them. The CDR3 covers 15 residues. Germline CDR1 and CDR2: SGHTA and FQGNSA. Here the CDR3 reads CASSFSTGLTGELFF. CDR3 bases: TGTGCCAGCAGCTTCAGCACAGGCCTCACCGGGGAGCTGTTTTTT.

The chain uses TRBV3-1 (or the pseudogene TRBV3-2) and TRBJ2-7, with unresolved D. Germline CDR1 and CDR2: LGHDT and YNNKEL (reference sequence). The CDR3 sequence is 12 residues long. V was clipped by 0 bases and J by 2 bases, with 2 bases between them. CDR3 coding DNA: TGTGCCAGCAGCCAAGAAACCTACGAGCAGTACTTC. This sequence encodes CASSQETYEQYF.

This chain connects TRBV4-2 to TRBJ2-6, with a tentative D call TRBD2 (6 bases). Germline V lookup: CDR1 LGHNA, CDR2 YNFKEQ. The V end lost 4 bases, the J end lost 0 bases, and 19 bases lay between the germline ends. The CDR3 length is 19 residues. CDR3 bases: TGTGCCAGCAGCCCGATCGAACCGGGAGAGGTCTCTGGGGCCAACGTCCTGACTTTC. It yields the protein CASSPIEPGEVSGANVLTF.

V gene TRBV12-3 or TRBV12-4 combines with J gene TRBJ2-2; no clear D gene. V was trimmed by 5 bases and J by 7 bases, leaving 8 bases between them. The CDR3 is 12 amino acids. The CDR3 sequence is CASSPIGGELFF. The CDR3 DNA follows: TGTGCCAGCAGTCCCATCGGCGGGGAGCTGTTTTTT.

The chain links TRBV19 to TRBJ1-1; D is unresolved. V was clipped by 6 bases and J by 1 base, with 12 bases between them. The CDR3 covers 14 residues. CDR1 and CDR2 (germline): LNHDA, SQIVND (reference sequence). CDR3 loop: CASRPPGKNTEAFF. The DNA of the CDR3 is TGTGCCAGTAGGCCTCCGGGGAAGAACACTGAAGCTTTCTTT.

This clone appeared a few times. The chain joins TRBV7-9 to TRBJ2-1, with TRBD1 matching 10 bases. The CDR3 length is 16 residues. Germline V gene sequence: CDR1 SEHNR, CDR2 FQNEAQ (reference sequence). After removal of 10 bases from V and 5 bases from J, the junction contained 14 bases not matched to a gene. The CDR3 DNA follows: TGTGCCACAGCAATCCCGGGACAGGGGTTCGACAATGAGCAGTTCTTC. Its protein is CATAIPGQGFDNEQFF.

This sequence joins TRBV19 and TRBJ1-3; tentatively, D is TRBD1 (5 bases). The CDR3 sequence is 14 residues long. V lost 7 bases to trimming and J lost 0 bases, with 10 bases between them. Per the germline V gene, CDR1 is LNHDA and CDR2 is SQIVND (reference sequence). DNA of the CDR3: TGTGCCAGTATGGGGCAGAGCTCTGGAAACACCATATATTTT. Its translation: CASMGQSSGNTIYF.

This chain joins TRBV6-5 and TRBJ1-1, with D perhaps matching TRBD1 (6 bases). Trimming pared 6 bases from V and 2 bases from J, leaving 13 bases between. CDR3 size: 14 residues. Germline V gives CDR1 MNHEY, CDR2 SVGAGI. The CDR3 DNA sequence: TGTGCCAGCAGCCGTACAGGGTCCAACACTGAAGCTTTCTTT. It encodes CASSRTGSNTEAFF.

V gene TRBV29-1 combines with J gene TRBJ1-2; D ambiguous. Per germline, CDR1 SQVTM and CDR2 ANQGSEA. The V gene lost 5 bases and the J gene lost 2 bases, with 6 bases spanning the gap. The CDR3 length is 11 residues. CDR3: CSVILNYGYTF. CDR3 nucleotide sequence: TGCAGCGTTATCCTCAACTATGGCTACACCTTC.

The chain recombines TRBV10-3 with TRBJ1-1, with 9 bases that match TRBD1. Germline lookup yields CDR1 ENHRY and CDR2 SYGVKD. Trimming cost V 2 bases and J 4 bases; bases outside gene matches: 11. CDR3 length: 17 amino acids. The CDR3 nucleotides are TGTGCCATCAGTGAGGGTAGGGGACAGGGTGTTGGCACTGAAGCTTTCTTT. Amino acid sequence: CAISEGRGQGVGTEAFF.

The rearrangement joins TRBV27 to TRBJ1-1; D not certain. V was shortened by 10 bases and J by 4 bases, with 22 bases between the two germline ends. CDR3 length: 15 residues. Germline-derived CDR1 and CDR2 are MNHEY and SMNVEV (reference sequence). Written as DNA, the CDR3 is TGTGCCACTAGGTATTCCTGGGGAGGGAGCACTGAAGCTTTCTTT. Translation: CATRYSWGGSTEAFF.

This chain uses TRBV7-9 with TRBJ2-5; perhaps TRBD2 as D (6 bases). This CDR3 comprises 14 residues. V was cut by 5 bases and J by 10 bases, with 20 bases left in between. Germline CDR1 and CDR2: SEHNR and FQNEAQ (reference sequence). The DNA for the CDR3 is TGTGCCAGCAGCCCCCCCGGGGGAGCCCTTGTCCAGTACTTC. This gives the protein CASSPPGGALVQYF.

The chain is built from TRBV4-1 and TRBJ2-3, with 11 bases matching TRBD1. The CDR3 length is 15 residues. V shed 6 bases, J shed 5 bases, and the junction held 7 bases outside the gene matches. The germline V gene encodes CDR1 MGHRA and CDR2 YSYEKL. The chain's CDR3 is CASRDPGQGGDTQYF. The CDR3 bases are TGCGCCAGCAGGGACCCGGGACAGGGGGGAGATACGCAGTATTTT.

This chain connects TRBV6-6 to TRBJ2-2; TRBD1 might be the D (7 bases). Trimming cost V 5 bases and J 4 bases, with 17 bases left between them. The CDR3 is 16 amino acids. The germline CDR1 and CDR2 sequences are MNHNY and SVGAGI (reference sequence). The CDR3 sequence is CASSLQGMEGTGELFF. The CDR3 coding sequence is TGTGCCAGCAGTCTACAGGGGATGGAGGGCACCGGGGAGCTGTTTTTT.

The J gene is TRBJ1-4, the V gene TRBV6-5; TRBD1 matches 9 bases. This CDR3 is built from 15 residues. The V and J ends lost 5 bases and 7 bases, in that order; junction bases with no gene match: 8. Per the germline V gene, CDR1 is MNHEY and CDR2 is SVGAGI. In DNA form, the CDR3 reads TGTGCCAGCAGTAGAACAGGGGGCGCTGGTGAAAAACTGTTTTTT. Its protein product is CASSRTGGAGEKLFF.

This clone was counted between two and nine times. The chain has TRBV6-5 and TRBJ2-7, with D perhaps assigned TRBD1 or TRBD2 (5 bases each). Trimming took off 0 bases at V and 0 bases at J, with 12 bases between the two ends. This CDR3 has 16 residues. Germline CDR1 is MNHEY and CDR2 is SVGAGI. This CDR3 reads CASSYSIRGPSYEQYF. CDR3 DNA sequence: TGTGCCAGCAGTTACTCGATTCGGGGACCCTCCTACGAGCAGTACTTC.

The J gene is TRBJ1-5, the V gene TRBV27; 12 bases are shared with TRBD1. This CDR3 spans 16 amino acids. Unmatched junction bases numbered 4, after V lost 2 bases and J lost 5 bases. From germline, CDR1 is MNHEY and CDR2 SMNVEV (reference sequence). CDR3 sequence (DNA): TGTGCCAGCAGTTTACATGGGACAGGGGGCGATCAGCCCCAGCATTTT. It encodes CASSLHGTGGDQPQHF.

The J gene is TRBJ1-4, the V gene TRBV27, with D possibly being TRBD1 (5 bases). This CDR3 comprises 15 residues. The ends were cut back, 2 bases at V and 6 bases at J, with 13 bases in the middle. Germline assignment: CDR1 MNHEY and CDR2 SMNVEV (reference sequence). CDR3 in amino acids: CASSLGWGGDEKLFF. DNA of the CDR3: TGTGCCAGCAGTTTAGGGTGGGGCGGGGATGAAAAACTGTTTTTT. Drawing the rest from reference TRBV27 and TRBJ1-4, the complete variable domain is EAQVTQNPRYLITVTGKKLTVTCSQNMNHEYMSWYRQDPGLGLRQIYYSMNVEVTDKGDVPEGYKVSRKEKRNFPLILESPSPNQTSLYFCASSLGWGGDEKLFFGSGTQLSVL.

The rearrangement uses TRBV7-9 and TRBJ2-1, with D perhaps matching TRBD1 (5 bases). Trimming took off 1 base at V and 6 bases at J, with 7 bases between the two ends. The CDR3 spans 13 residues. CDR1 and CDR2 (germline): SEHNR, FQNEAQ (reference sequence). CDR3 amino acids: CASSLDRGNEQFF. Here the CDR3 DNA reads TGTGCCAGCAGCTTAGATAGGGGCAATGAGCAGTTCTTC.

The gene calls are TRBV18 and TRBJ2-5; 9 bases line up with TRBD1. The CDR3 has 14 residues. Germline V gene lookup returns CDR1 KGHSH and CDR2 LQKENI. The trim removed 2 bases at V and 3 bases at J, leaving 1 base unmatched. For the CDR3, the DNA is TGTGCCAGCTCACCAGGGACAGGGAAAGAGACCCAGTACTTC. It yields the protein CASSPGTGKETQYF.

The chain joins TRBV6-5 to TRBJ2-1, with 8 bases matching TRBD2. Germline trimming cut 0 bases from V and 8 bases from J; bases unmatched to any gene: 9. The CDR3 consists of 16 residues. The germline V gene has CDR1 MNHEY and CDR2 SVGAGI. The CDR3 spells CASSYSAGGGTDEQFF. For the CDR3, the DNA is TGTGCCAGCAGTTACTCTGCGGGAGGAGGTACCGATGAGCAGTTCTTC.